One and the same sample provided the 16 T cell receptor beta chains below, sequenced in a study of post-analysis software for immune sequencing data. Study-level results: Compared with controls, patients had more of about 5 TRBV segments, including TRBV5-6, TRBV5-1 and TRBV20-1.

Prepared TCR beta cDNA libraries contained unique molecular identifiers. TCRdb analysed the PCR reads with MiXCR anew, one entry per CDR3 protein. The table lists about 200,000 distinct CDR3 sequences, 29% of them singletons. Their recognized antigens are unknown. Sequences were obtained from blood. The origin of the receptors is a girl aged 2 to 17 with multiple sclerosis.

This clonotype was counted at least ten times. The V and J genes are TRBV28 and TRBJ2-7, with D unclear. The CDR3 is made up of 16 amino acids. Trimming left V 4 bases short and J 0 bases short, with 16 bases between. The germline V gene has CDR1 MDHEN and CDR2 SYDVKM. Written as DNA, the CDR3 is TGTGCCAGCAGTTCTCTCTCGCCAGCTGCCTCCTACGAGCAGTACTTC. Protein sequence: CASSSLSPAASYEQYF.

This clonotype showed up just a few times. The chain joins TRBV5-1 to TRBJ2-7; 7 nucleotides match TRBD2. CDR3 length: 15 residues. Germline V gene data show CDR1 as SGHRS and CDR2 as YFSETQ. V gave up 4 bases and J gave up 1 base; unmatched junction bases: 8. CDR3 nucleotides: TGCGCCAGCAGCCCAATTAGCGGGCCTTCCTACGAGCAGTACTTC. As protein: CASSPISGPSYEQYF.

Comment on this clonotype: A single base separates this from a much larger clone, so it may be a read error. V gene TRBV28 combines with J gene TRBJ2-4, with 9 bases identical to TRBD2. The V gene's germline CDR1 is MDHEN and CDR2 SYDVKM. The CDR3 runs 14 residues. V trimming: 5 bases; J trimming: 8 bases; junction bases outside the gene matches: 7. CDR3 sequence (DNA): TGTGCCAGCAGTGTGGGACTAGCCCAGCACATTCAGTACTTC. It yields the protein CASSVGLAQHIQYF.

This clonotype has just a few counts. The chain joins TRBV6-1 to TRBJ1-1; D remains unclear. Germline V lookup: CDR1 MNHNS, CDR2 SASEGT. V was clipped by 7 bases and J by 2 bases, with 11 bases between them. This CDR3 comprises 13 residues. The CDR3 region is CASTKGFNTEAFF. The DNA for the CDR3 is TGTGCCAGCACCAAAGGGTTTAACACTGAAGCTTTCTTT.

The CDR3 reads CSARDLLGQSNEKLFF. CDR3 nucleotide sequence: TGCAGTGCTAGAGATCTTCTCGGACAGTCTAATGAAAAACTGTTTTTT. The chain links TRBV20-1 to TRBJ1-4; D is possibly TRBD1 (6 bases). Germline V CDR1 and CDR2: DFQATT, SNEGSKA (reference sequence). This CDR3 is built from 16 residues. Trimming removed 0 bases at V and 3 bases at J, with 14 bases between.

This clonotype was counted at least ten times. Germline and junction disagree at one end, which may indicate a read error. The V and J genes are TRBV12-3 or TRBV12-4 and TRBJ2-5; the D is unclear. The CDR3 has 13 residues. In nucleotides, the CDR3 is TGTGCCAGCAGTTTGGGTTGGCAAGAAACCCAGTACTTC. Translation: CASSLGWQETQYF.

There are a few counts of this clonotype. J is TRBJ1-6 and V is TRBV20-1; the match to TRBD1 covers 7 bases. CDR3 length equals 17 residues. V shed 5 bases, J shed 0 bases, and the junction held 10 bases outside the gene matches. Germline lookup yields CDR1 DFQATT and CDR2 SNEGSKA (reference sequence). CDR3 sequence (DNA): TGCAGTGCTCCGGACAGGAACAGGAGCTCCTATAATTCACCCCTCCACTTT. Protein sequence: CSAPDRNRSSYNSPLHF.

The table lists this clonotype with a few counts. The CDR3 coding sequence is TGTGCCAGCAGCCAAGATCTAGCGCAGACCCAGTACTTC. Translation gives CASSQDLAQTQYF. The chain couples TRBV14 to TRBJ2-5; the D gene is possibly TRBD2 (6 bases). Germline CDR1 and CDR2: SGHDN and FVKESK. The CDR3 consists of 13 residues. V lost 0 bases, J lost 6 bases, and 8 bases lay in between. Full variable domain (missing parts from reference TRBV14 and TRBJ2-5): EAGVTQFPSHSVIEKGQTVTLRCDPISGHDNLYWYRRVMGKEIKFLLHFVKESKQDESGMPNNRFLAERTGGTYSTLKVQPAELEDSGVYFCASSQDLAQTQYFGPGTRLLVL.

This clonotype was picked up many times. This chain joins TRBV5-1 and TRBJ1-2; D unresolved. The CDR3 extends over 14 amino acids. The germline V gene encodes CDR1 SGHRS and CDR2 YFSETQ. V lost 4 bases, J lost 2 bases, and 12 bases lay in between. The CDR3 nucleotides are TGCGCCAGCAGCACCCGAGGCACCAACTATGGCTACACCTTC. This translates into CASSTRGTNYGYTF.

This clonotype was recorded many times. The chain is built from TRBV6-2 or TRBV6-3 and TRBJ2-7; D is undetermined. Germline V lookup: CDR1 MNHEY, CDR2 SVGEGT. This CDR3 spans 12 amino acids. V was pared by 5 bases and J by 0 bases, with 5 bases between. The CDR3 DNA sequence: TGTGCCAGCAGTCCCCTCTCCTACGAGCAGTACTTC. It yields the protein CASSPLSYEQYF.

The chain is built from TRBV7-2 and TRBJ2-7; D could derive from TRBD1 or TRBD2 (6 bases each). Deletions cut 5 bases from V and 6 bases from J, with 20 bases between. CDR3 size: 15 residues. Germline V gene data show CDR1 as SGHTA and CDR2 as FQGNSA. The CDR3 sequence is CASSPGAAPGLEQYF. In DNA, the CDR3 is TGTGCCAGCAGCCCGGGGGCCGCTCCGGGACTCGAGCAGTACTTC.

The chain joins TRBV19 to TRBJ2-5; 11 nucleotides line up with TRBD1. The end of the DNA aligns better with TRBJ2-7, so the J call may be wrong. CDR1 and CDR2 from the germline V gene are LNHDA and SQIVND (reference sequence). This CDR3 is built from 15 residues. The CDR3 DNA reads as TGTGCCAGTAGTACTGGGGGGACAGGGGGCTACGAGCAGTACTTC. This encodes CASSTGGTGGYEQYF.

This clonotype has a count of ten or more. The chain uses TRBV5-1 and TRBJ1-2; TRBD1 matches 8 bases. Per the germline V gene, CDR1 is SGHRS and CDR2 is YFSETQ. The CDR3 covers 13 residues. V lost 5 bases, J lost 6 bases, and 6 bases stayed unmatched. The CDR3 nucleotides are TGCGCCAGCAGTTACGGACAGGGAAATGGCTACACCTTC. This translates into CASSYGQGNGYTF.

This clonotype was seen many times. The chain couples TRBV5-1 to TRBJ1-6, with D perhaps matching TRBD1 (6 bases). CDR3 length: 15 amino acids. Trimming shortened V by 1 base and J by 10 bases, and 15 bases separated the two germline ends. CDR1 SGHRS and CDR2 YFSETQ come from the germline V gene. The CDR3 here is CASSLTTRQDSPLHF. CDR3 coding DNA: TGCGCCAGCAGCTTGACGACACGACAGGACTCACCCCTCCACTTT.

This clonotype was detected a few times. The CDR3 bases are TGTGCCAGCAGCTTACGGGTGGGAACCATATATTTT. Translation: CASSLRVGTIYF. The J gene is TRBJ1-3, the V gene TRBV7-2; D call uncertain. The CDR3 extends over 12 amino acids. Between the trimmed V and J ends, which lost 2 bases and 10 bases, there was a span of 9 bases. The germline V gene has CDR1 SGHTA and CDR2 FQGNSA.

The chain has TRBV12-3 or TRBV12-4 and TRBJ2-7, with a weak D call TRBD2 (5 bases). This CDR3 is 15 amino acids long. Trimming took 4 bases from V and 2 from J, leaving 15 bases between them. In DNA, the CDR3 is TGTGCCAGCAGTTATGAACACGGGGTCACCTACGAGCAGTACTTC. Its translation: CASSYEHGVTYEQYF.